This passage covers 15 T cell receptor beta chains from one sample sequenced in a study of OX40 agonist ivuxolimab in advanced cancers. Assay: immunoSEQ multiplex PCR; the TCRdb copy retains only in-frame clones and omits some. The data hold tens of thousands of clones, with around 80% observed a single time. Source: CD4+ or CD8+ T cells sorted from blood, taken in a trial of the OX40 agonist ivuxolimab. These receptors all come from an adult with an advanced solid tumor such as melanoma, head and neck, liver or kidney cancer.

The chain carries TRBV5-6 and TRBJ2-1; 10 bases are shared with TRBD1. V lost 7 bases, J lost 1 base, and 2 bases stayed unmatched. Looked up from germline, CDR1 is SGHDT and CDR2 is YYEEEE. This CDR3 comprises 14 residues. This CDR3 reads CASRDRGSYNEQFF. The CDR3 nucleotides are TGTGCCAGCCGGGACAGGGGTTCCTACAATGAGCAGTTCTTC.

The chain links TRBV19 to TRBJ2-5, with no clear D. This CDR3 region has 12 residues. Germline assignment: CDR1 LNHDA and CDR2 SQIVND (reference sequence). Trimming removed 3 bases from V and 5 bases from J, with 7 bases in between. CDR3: CASSMIGETQYF. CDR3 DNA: TGTGCCAGTAGTATGATCGGGGAGACCCAGTACTTC. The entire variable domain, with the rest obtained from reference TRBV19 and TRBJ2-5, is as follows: DGGITQSPKYLFRKEGQNVTLSCEQNLNHDAMYWYRQDPGQGLRLIYYSQIVNDFQKGDIAEGYSVSREKKESFPLTVTSAQKNPTAFYLCASSMIGETQYFGPGTRLLVL.

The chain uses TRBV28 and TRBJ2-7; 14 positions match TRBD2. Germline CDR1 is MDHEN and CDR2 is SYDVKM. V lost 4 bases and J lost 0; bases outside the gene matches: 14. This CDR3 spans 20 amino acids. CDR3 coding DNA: TGTGCCAGCAGTTCGCTGGGGCTGGGACTAGCGGGAGTAGTCTCCTACGAGCAGTACTTC. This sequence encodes CASSSLGLGLAGVVSYEQYF.

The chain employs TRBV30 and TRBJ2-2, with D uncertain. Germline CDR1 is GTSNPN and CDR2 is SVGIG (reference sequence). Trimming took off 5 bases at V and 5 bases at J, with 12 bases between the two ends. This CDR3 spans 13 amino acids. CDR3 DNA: TGTGCCTGGGCCCCTATTATGACCGGGGAGCTGTTTTTT. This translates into CAWAPIMTGELFF.

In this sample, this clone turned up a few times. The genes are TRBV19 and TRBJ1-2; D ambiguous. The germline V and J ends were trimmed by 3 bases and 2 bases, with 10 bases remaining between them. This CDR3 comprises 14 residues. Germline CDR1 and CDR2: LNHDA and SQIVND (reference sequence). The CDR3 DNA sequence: TGTGCCAGTAGTATCCCCCTAAGGAACTATGGCTACACCTTC. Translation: CASSIPLRNYGYTF.

The CDR3 DNA follows: TGTGCCAGCAGCTTCGGGACAGGTCTAAATGAGCAGTTCTTC. Protein product: CASSFGTGLNEQFF. V gene TRBV5-6 combines with J gene TRBJ2-1; TRBD1 matches at 8 bases. V lost 2 bases to trimming and J lost 7 bases; unmatched junction nucleotides: 5. The CDR3 sequence is 14 residues long. The V gene's germline CDR1 is SGHDT and CDR2 YYEEEE.

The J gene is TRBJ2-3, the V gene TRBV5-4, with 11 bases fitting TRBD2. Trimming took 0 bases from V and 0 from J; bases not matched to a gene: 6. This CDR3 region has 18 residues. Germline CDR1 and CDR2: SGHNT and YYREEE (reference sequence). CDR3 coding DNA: TGTGCCAGCAGCTTGGGACTAGCGGGATTCTCTAGCACAGATACGCAGTATTTT. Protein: CASSLGLAGFSSTDTQYF.

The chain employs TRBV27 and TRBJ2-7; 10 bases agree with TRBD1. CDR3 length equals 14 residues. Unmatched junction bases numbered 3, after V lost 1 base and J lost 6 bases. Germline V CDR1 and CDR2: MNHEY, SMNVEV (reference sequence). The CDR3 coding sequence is TGTGCCAGCAGTTTATGGGACAGGGGTAGCGAGCAGTACTTC. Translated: CASSLWDRGSEQYF.

The CDR3 sequence: CASSLYFGGANTGELFF. DNA of the CDR3: TGCGCCAGCAGCCTCTATTTCGGGGGCGCTAACACCGGGGAGCTGTTTTTT. V usage is TRBV4-3 and J usage is TRBJ2-2, with D perhaps matching TRBD1 or TRBD2 (6 bases each). The CDR3 extends over 17 amino acids. V lost 4 bases and J 2 bases, leaving 17 bases between the germline ends. Germline V gene sequence: CDR1 LGHNA, CDR2 YSLEER.

As DNA, the CDR3 is TGTGCCACCAGCAGTGATTCTACTCTGCCCGGGACAGGGTACAATGAGCAGTTCTTC. Translating gives CATSSDSTLPGTGYNEQFF. The rearrangement uses TRBV15 and TRBJ2-1; 9 bases map to TRBD1. The CDR3 spans 19 residues. Germline V gives CDR1 LNHNV, CDR2 YYDKDF (reference sequence). Losses at the gene ends were 3 bases for V and 4 bases for J; bases not matched to a gene: 16.

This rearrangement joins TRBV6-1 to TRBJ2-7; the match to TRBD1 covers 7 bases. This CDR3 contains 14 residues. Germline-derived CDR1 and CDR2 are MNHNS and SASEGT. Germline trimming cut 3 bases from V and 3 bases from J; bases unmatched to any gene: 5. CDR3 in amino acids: CASSETGYGYEQYV. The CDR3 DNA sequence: TGTGCCAGCAGTGAGACAGGGTATGGCTACGAGCAGTACGTC.

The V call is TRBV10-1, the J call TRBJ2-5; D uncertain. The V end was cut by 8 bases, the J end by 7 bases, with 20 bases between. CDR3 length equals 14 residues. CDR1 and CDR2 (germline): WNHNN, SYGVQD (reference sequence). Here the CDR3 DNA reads TGCGCCAGCCCACCCCTATCCAGTGTGGCGACCCAGTACTTC. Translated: CASPPLSSVATQYF.

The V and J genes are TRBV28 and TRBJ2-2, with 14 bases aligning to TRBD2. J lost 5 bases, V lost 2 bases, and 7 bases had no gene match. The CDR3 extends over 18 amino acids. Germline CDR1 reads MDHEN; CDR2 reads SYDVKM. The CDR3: CASSLRTSGGLTTGELFF. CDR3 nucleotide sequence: TGTGCCAGCAGTTTACGGACTAGCGGGGGGCTTACAACCGGGGAGCTGTTTTTT.

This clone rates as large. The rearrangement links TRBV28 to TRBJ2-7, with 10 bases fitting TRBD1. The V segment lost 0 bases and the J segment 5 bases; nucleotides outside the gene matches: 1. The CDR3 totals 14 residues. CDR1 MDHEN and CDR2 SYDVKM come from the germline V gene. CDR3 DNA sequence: TGTGCCAGCAGTTTATGGGGACAGGGGCACGAGCAGTACTTC. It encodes CASSLWGQGHEQYF. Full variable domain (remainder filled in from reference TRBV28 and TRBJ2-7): DVKVTQSSRYLVKRTGEKVFLECVQDMDHENMFWYRQDPGLGLRLIYFSYDVKMKEKGDIPEGYSVSREKKERFSLILESASTNQTSMYLCASSLWGQGHEQYFGPGTRLTVT.

The CDR3 sequence: CASSPIAPSSYNEQFF. The CDR3 coding sequence is TGTGCCAGCAGTCCTATAGCGCCAAGCTCCTACAATGAGCAGTTCTTC. The V call is TRBV28, the J call TRBJ2-1; TRBD2 might be the D (5 bases). The germline CDR1 and CDR2 sequences are MDHEN and SYDVKM. The CDR3 consists of 16 residues. Between the trimmed V and J ends, which lost 5 bases and 0 bases, there was a span of 14 bases.